The 12 T cell receptor beta chains presented below share a single source sample, sequenced in a study of shared clonotypes between healthy human individuals (TCRdb year 2020). Libraries were constructed by the immunoSEQ multiplex PCR assay. This immuneACCESS table, as held by TCRdb, lists in-frame sequences with V and J called but not all clones. Of the missing ones, under half trace to an unresolved V gene in checked studies; the others have no known cause. The sample table records roughly 2 million clones; more than 90% of these occur just once. Approximately 0.13% of the sample is taken by the ten largest. The sample comprised naive CD4+ T cells sorted from blood. The cell subset or site label here, explained by the study, means: CD45RA+ positively selected. These receptors were collected from a man younger than 35 in good health.

This chain links TRBV19 with TRBJ1-5; D is perhaps TRBD1 (5 bases). The CDR3 loop spans 19 amino acids. The V and J ends lost 6 bases and 0 bases respectively, with 24 bases between them. The germline gives CDR1 LNHDA, CDR2 SQIVND (reference sequence). The CDR3 here is CASRPGLGQRTYSNQPQHF. The CDR3 DNA reads TGTGCCAGTAGACCGGGGCTTGGGCAGAGAACTTATAGCAATCAGCCCCAGCATTTT.

The chain uses TRBV6-5 and TRBJ2-7; 10 nucleotides line up with TRBD2. The CDR3 length is 16 residues. V gave up 4 bases and J gave up 2 bases; unmatched junction bases: 8. The germline CDR1 and CDR2 sequences are MNHEY and SVGAGI. CDR3 DNA: TGTGCCAGCAGTTCCACAGCGGGAGGGCGCCCCTACGAGCAGTACTTC. This encodes CASSSTAGGRPYEQYF.

This clone was picked up a small number of times. The chain recombines TRBV11-2 with TRBJ1-5; the D is unclear. Germline V gene sequence: CDR1 SGHAT, CDR2 FQNNGV. The CDR3 totals 14 residues. Deletions cut 1 base from V and 3 bases from J, with 7 bases between. In DNA, the CDR3 is TGTGCCAGCAGCTTAGCGGGATTCAATCAGCCCCAGCATTTT. Translation: CASSLAGFNQPQHF.

V gene TRBV27 combines with J gene TRBJ2-7; 9 bases are a match to TRBD1. V was clipped by 3 bases and J by 3 bases; unmatched bases: 6. This CDR3 is 15 amino acids long. CDR1 MNHEY and CDR2 SMNVEV come from the germline V gene (reference sequence). This chain's CDR3 is CASSLTGQGNYEQYF. The DNA of the CDR3 is TGTGCCAGCAGTTTGACGGGACAGGGAAACTACGAGCAGTACTTC.

This clone appeared once. The sample holds other DNA sequences that translate to the same CDR3. J is TRBJ2-7 and V is TRBV18; 10 bases are a match to TRBD2. CDR1 and CDR2 (germline): KGHSH, LQKENI. This CDR3 region has 15 residues. V shed 0 bases, J shed 1 base, and the junction held 0 bases outside the gene matches. CDR3 nucleotides: TGTGCCAGCTCACCACCTAGCGGGAGGTCCTACGAGCAGTACTTC. Translating gives CASSPPSGRSYEQYF.

The chain links TRBV7-2 to TRBJ2-1; 12 bases map to TRBD1. Germline V gene lookup returns CDR1 SGHTA and CDR2 FQGNSA. V trimming: 4 bases; J trimming: 8 bases; junction bases outside the gene matches: 6. There are 15 residues in the CDR3. CDR3 region: CASSSAGTGGYEQFF. The CDR3 DNA is TGTGCCAGCAGCTCAGCCGGGACAGGGGGCTATGAGCAGTTCTTC.

This chain joins TRBV7-3 and TRBJ1-1, with no clear D. Germline V gene sequence: CDR1 SGHTA, CDR2 FQGTGA. V was clipped by 5 bases and J by 0 bases, with 16 bases between them. The CDR3 extends over 16 amino acids. CDR3 region: CASSPTPQNLNTEAFF. The CDR3 coding sequence is TGTGCCAGCAGCCCAACACCGCAGAATTTGAACACTGAAGCTTTCTTT.

J is TRBJ2-1 and V is TRBV7-9; 9 bases align to TRBD1. Germline V gives CDR1 SEHNR, CDR2 FQNEAQ (reference sequence). V lost 6 bases and J lost 5; bases outside the gene matches: 11. CDR3 size: 16 residues. The CDR3 loop is CASSRYRDREDNEQFF. DNA for the CDR3: TGTGCCAGCAGTCGTTACCGGGACAGGGAGGACAATGAGCAGTTCTTC.

This chain uses TRBV9 with TRBJ2-7, with D perhaps assigned TRBD1 or TRBD2 (6 bases each). Germline V lookup: CDR1 SGDLS, CDR2 YYNGEE. The CDR3 is 15 residues long. Deletions cut 0 bases from V and 5 bases from J, with 15 bases between. In DNA form, the CDR3 reads TGTGCCAGCAGCGTAGTTGGGGGGCTGAGCGACGAGCAGTACTTC. Protein: CASSVVGGLSDEQYF.

The chain is built from TRBV2 and TRBJ2-3, with 7 bases fitting TRBD2. The J segment lost 5 bases and the V segment lost 2 bases, leaving 4 bases of the junction unmatched. This CDR3 has 14 residues. Germline V gives CDR1 SNHLY, CDR2 FYNNEI. The CDR3 DNA is TGTGCCAGCAGTGAACTGGGGGGGTTAGATACGCAGTATTTT. Protein: CASSELGGLDTQYF.

Comments on this clone: The same CDR3 arises from other DNA sequences in this sample as well. V usage is TRBV7-9 and J usage is TRBJ2-3; D is ambiguous. Per germline, CDR1 SEHNR and CDR2 FQNEAQ (reference sequence). The CDR3 spans 13 residues. Between the trimmed V and J ends, which lost 5 bases and 0 bases, there was a span of 6 bases. The DNA of the CDR3 is TGTGCCAGCAGCGCCCGTAGCACAGATACGCAGTATTTT. This encodes CASSARSTDTQYF.

A remark on this clone: Other DNA sequences in the sample encode the same CDR3. The chain recombines TRBV18 with TRBJ2-5; D gene uncertain. The CDR3 runs to 15 residues. Trimming pared 1 base from V and 2 bases from J, leaving 11 bases between. Germline CDR1 KGHSH, CDR2 LQKENI. CDR3 residues: CASSPRVASQETQYF. CDR3 DNA sequence: TGTGCCAGCTCACCACGTGTAGCCTCTCAAGAGACCCAGTACTTC. Combining the CDR3 with reference TRBV18 and TRBJ2-5 gives the whole variable domain NAGVMQNPRHLVRRRGQEARLRCSPMKGHSHVYWYRQLPEEGLKFMVYLQKENIIDESGMPKERFSAEFPKEGPSILRIQQVVRGDSAAYFCASSPRVASQETQYFGPGTRLLVL.